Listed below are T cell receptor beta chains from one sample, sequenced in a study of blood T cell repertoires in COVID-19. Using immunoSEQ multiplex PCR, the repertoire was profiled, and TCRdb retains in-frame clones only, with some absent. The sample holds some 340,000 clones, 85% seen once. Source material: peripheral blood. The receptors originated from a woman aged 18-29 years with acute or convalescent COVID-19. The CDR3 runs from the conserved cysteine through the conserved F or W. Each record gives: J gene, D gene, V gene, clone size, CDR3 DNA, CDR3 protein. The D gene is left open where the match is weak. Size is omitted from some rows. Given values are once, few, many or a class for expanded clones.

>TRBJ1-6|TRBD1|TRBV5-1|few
TGCGCCAGCAGCTTTAGTTCGAACCGGGACAGTAATTCACCCCTCCACTTT
CASSFSSNRDSNSPLHF
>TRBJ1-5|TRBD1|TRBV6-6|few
TGTGCCAGCAGGCAGGACAGGGGAGGAGATCAGCCCCAGCATTTT
CASRQDRGGDQPQHF
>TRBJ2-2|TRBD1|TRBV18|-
TGTGCCAGCTCACCAGGCGGACAGGGCAGTAATCCCGGGGAGCTGTTTTTT
CASSPGGQGSNPGELFF
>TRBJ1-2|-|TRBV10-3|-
TGTGCCATCAGTGAGGAACGGAACTATGGCTACACCTTC
CAISEERNYGYTF
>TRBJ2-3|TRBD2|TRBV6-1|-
TGTGCCAGCAGTGAAGGAGCGGCGGGAGCAGATACGCAGTATTTT
CASSEGAAGADTQYF
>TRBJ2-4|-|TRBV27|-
TGTGCCAGCAGTTTAGGCAGGGGAAACATTCAGTACTTC
CASSLGRGNIQYF
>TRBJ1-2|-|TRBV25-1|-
TGTGCCACCGACGGGTCGGGTGGCTACACCTTC
CATDGSGGYTF
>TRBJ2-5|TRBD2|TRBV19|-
TGTGCCAGTAGTATAACTAGCGGGAGAGGCGAGACCCAGTACTTC
CASSITSGRGETQYF
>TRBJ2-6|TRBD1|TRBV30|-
TGTGCCTGCACAGGGGATCAATTCTCTGGGGCCAACGTCCTGACTTTC
CACTGDQFSGANVLTF
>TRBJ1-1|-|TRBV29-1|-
TGCAGCGTTGACAGGATGAACACTGAAGCTTTCTTT
CSVDRMNTEAFF
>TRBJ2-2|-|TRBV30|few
TGTGCCTGGAGTGCAACCGGGGAGCTGTTTTTT
CAWSATGELFF
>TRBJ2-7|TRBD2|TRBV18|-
TGTGCCAGCTCACCTAAGGGACTAGCCTACGAGCAGTACTTC
CASSPKGLAYEQYF
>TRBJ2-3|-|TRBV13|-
TGTGCCAGCAGCTTAGCGGGAGAATCGACAGATACGCAGTATTTT
CASSLAGESTDTQYF
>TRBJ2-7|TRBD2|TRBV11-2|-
TGTGCCAGCAGCTTAGCGGGACTAGCGGGGGACGAGCAGTACTTC
CASSLAGLAGDEQYF
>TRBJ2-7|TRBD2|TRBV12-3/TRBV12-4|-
TGTGCCAGCAGGGTCACTAGCGGCTACGAGCAGTACTTC
CASRVTSGYEQYF
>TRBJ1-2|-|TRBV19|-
TGTGCCAGTAGTAATGCGCTACAGGGAAACTATGGCTACACCTTC
CASSNALQGNYGYTF
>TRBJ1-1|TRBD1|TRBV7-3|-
TGTGCCAGCAGCTTATCCGACAGGGAGAACACTGAAGCTTTCTTT
CASSLSDRENTEAFF
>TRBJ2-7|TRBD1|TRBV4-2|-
TGTGCCAGCAGCCAACTCGATTTCGGGGACAGGGTCTACGAGCAGTACTTC
CASSQLDFGDRVYEQYF
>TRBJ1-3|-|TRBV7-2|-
TGTGCCAGCAGCCCGAGCACCGCGGGGGCTGGAAACACCATATATTTT
CASSPSTAGAGNTIYF
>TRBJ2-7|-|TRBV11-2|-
TGTGCCAGCAGTAACTTGGTTAGCTACGAGCAGTACTTC
CASSNLVSYEQYF
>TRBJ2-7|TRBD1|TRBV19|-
TGTGCCAGTAGTCGGGACAGGGACTCCTACGAGCAGTACTTC
CASSRDRDSYEQYF
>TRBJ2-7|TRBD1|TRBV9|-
TGTGCCAGCAGCGTAGACTTATCCGGACAGGATAGGCACTACGAGCAGTACTTC
CASSVDLSGQDRHYEQYF
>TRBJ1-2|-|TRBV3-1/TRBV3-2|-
TGTGCCAGCAGCCAAACTACGCGAGGTGGCTACACCTTC
CASSQTTRGGYTF
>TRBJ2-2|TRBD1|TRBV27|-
TGTGCCAGCAGTTTGGACAGGGCGGACACCGGGGAGCTGTTTTTT
CASSLDRADTGELFF
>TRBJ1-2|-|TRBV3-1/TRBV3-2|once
TGTGCCAGCAGCCAAGCGGCGAGGGGAGGGCCTCTAAGCTACACCTTC
CASSQAARGGPLSYTF
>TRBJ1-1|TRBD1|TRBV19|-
TGTGCCAGTAGTATTCGAGTGGGGACAGGGAGCACTGAAGCTTTCTTT
CASSIRVGTGSTEAFF
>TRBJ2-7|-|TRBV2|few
TGTGCCAGCAGCATGGCTAGCGCGACCTACGAGCAGTACTTC
CASSMASATYEQYF
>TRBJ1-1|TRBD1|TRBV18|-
TGTGCCAGCCAAGACAGGGGTACGGTGAACACTGAAGCTTTCTTT
CASQDRGTVNTEAFF
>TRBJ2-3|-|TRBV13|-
TGTGCCAGCAGCTTCCCCGGAGCAGATACGCAGTATTTT
CASSFPGADTQYF
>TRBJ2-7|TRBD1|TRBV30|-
TGTGCCTGGGGGACAGTCTACGAGCAGTACTTC
CAWGTVYEQYF
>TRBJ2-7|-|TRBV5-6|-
TGTGCCAGCAGCTTTTATGCAGGTCTCAACGAGCAGTACTTC
CASSFYAGLNEQYF
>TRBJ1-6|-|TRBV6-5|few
TGTGCCAGCAGTTACCCAGGGGCTGGCTCACCCCTCCACTTT
CASSYPGAGSPLHF
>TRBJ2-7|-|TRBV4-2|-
TGTGCCAGCAGCCAAGCCACAGCTTCCACCTACGAGCAGTACTTC
CASSQATASTYEQYF
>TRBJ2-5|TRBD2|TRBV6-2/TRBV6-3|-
TGTGCCAGCAGTTACGGGAGCGGGAGAGAGACCCAGTACTTC
CASSYGSGRETQYF
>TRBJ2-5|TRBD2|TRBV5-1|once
TGCGCCAGCAGCTTGACCGCGGGGGGGCGAGAGACCCAGTACTTC
CASSLTAGGRETQYF
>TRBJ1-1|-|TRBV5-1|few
TGCGCCAGCACAACGGGGGGTACTGAAGCTTTCTTT
CASTTGGTEAFF
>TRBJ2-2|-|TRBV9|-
TGTGCCAGCAGCGCTAGCTCCGGGGAGCTGTTTTTT
CASSASSGELFF
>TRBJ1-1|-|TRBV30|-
TGTGCCTGGAGTACTTTTCCCTACGAGGACACTGAAGCTTTCTTT
CAWSTFPYEDTEAFF
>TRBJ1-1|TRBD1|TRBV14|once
TGTGCCAGCAGCCATAGGACAGGGGCACGTAACACTGAAGCTTTCTTT
CASSHRTGARNTEAFF
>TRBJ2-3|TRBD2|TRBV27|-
TGTGCCAGCAGTTCCGCCCGACTAGCGGGAGTTACAGATACGCAGTATTTT
CASSSARLAGVTDTQYF
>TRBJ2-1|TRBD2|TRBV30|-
TGTGCCTGGAGGGGACTAGCGGGGTACCGATCTATGAATGAGCAGTTCTTC
CAWRGLAGYRSMNEQFF
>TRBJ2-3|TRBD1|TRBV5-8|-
TGTGCCAGCAGCCCGGGACAGCGTGGCACAGATACGCAGTATTTT
CASSPGQRGTDTQYF
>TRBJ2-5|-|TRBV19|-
TGTGCCAGTAGTCCCCGGACAGATCCCGGGGAGACCCAGTACTTC
CASSPRTDPGETQYF
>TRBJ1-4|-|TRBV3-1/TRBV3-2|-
TGTGCCAGCAGCCAAGTTGCGGCTGAAAAACTGTTTTTT
CASSQVAAEKLFF
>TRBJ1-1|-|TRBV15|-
TGTGCCACCAGCAGAGTAGGGGGAACTGAAGCTTTCTTT
CATSRVGGTEAFF
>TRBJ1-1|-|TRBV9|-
TGTGCCAGCAGCGGCAGACAGAACACTGAAGCTTTCTTT
CASSGRQNTEAFF
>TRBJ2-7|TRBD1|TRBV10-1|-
TGCGCCAGCAGTGCGGACAGGGTCCCCTACGAGCAGTACTTC
CASSADRVPYEQYF
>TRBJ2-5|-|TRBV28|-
TGTGCCAGCAGTTTACCAGGGTGGGAGACCCAGTACTTC
CASSLPGWETQYF
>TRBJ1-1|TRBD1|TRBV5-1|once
TGCGCCAGCAGCCTAGGGACAGGGAACACTGAAGCTTTCTTT
CASSLGTGNTEAFF
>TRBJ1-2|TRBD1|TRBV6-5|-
TGTGCCTTAGACAGGGTTAGTGGCTACACCTTC
CALDRVSGYTF
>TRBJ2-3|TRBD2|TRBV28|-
TGTGCCAGACTTTGGACTAGCGATAGCACAGATACGCAGTATTTT
CARLWTSDSTDTQYF
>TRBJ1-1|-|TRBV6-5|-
TGTGCCAGCGGGGGGTACAGTGAAGCTTTCTTT
CASGGYSEAFF
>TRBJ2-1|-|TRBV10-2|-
TGCGCCAGCAGTGAGTCGGGAGATGGAAACAATGAGCAGTTCTTC
CASSESGDGNNEQFF
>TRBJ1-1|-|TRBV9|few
TGTGCCAGCAGCGTAGCTATGGGGGGGGAAGCTTTCTTT
CASSVAMGGEAFF
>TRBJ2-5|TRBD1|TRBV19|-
TGTGCCAGTGCTGGGACAGGGGGAAGAGAGACCCAGTACTTC
CASAGTGGRETQYF